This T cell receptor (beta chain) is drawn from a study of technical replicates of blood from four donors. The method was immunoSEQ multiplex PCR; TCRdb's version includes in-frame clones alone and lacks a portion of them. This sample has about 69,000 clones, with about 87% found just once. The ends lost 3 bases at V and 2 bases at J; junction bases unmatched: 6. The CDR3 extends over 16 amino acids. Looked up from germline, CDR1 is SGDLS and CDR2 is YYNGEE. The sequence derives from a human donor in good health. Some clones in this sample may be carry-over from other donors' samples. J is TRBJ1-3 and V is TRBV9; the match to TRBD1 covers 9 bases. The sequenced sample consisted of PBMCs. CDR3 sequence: CASSARTGVTGNTIYF. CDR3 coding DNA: TGTGCCAGCAGCGCCAGGACAGGGGTGACTGGAAACACCATATATTTT.